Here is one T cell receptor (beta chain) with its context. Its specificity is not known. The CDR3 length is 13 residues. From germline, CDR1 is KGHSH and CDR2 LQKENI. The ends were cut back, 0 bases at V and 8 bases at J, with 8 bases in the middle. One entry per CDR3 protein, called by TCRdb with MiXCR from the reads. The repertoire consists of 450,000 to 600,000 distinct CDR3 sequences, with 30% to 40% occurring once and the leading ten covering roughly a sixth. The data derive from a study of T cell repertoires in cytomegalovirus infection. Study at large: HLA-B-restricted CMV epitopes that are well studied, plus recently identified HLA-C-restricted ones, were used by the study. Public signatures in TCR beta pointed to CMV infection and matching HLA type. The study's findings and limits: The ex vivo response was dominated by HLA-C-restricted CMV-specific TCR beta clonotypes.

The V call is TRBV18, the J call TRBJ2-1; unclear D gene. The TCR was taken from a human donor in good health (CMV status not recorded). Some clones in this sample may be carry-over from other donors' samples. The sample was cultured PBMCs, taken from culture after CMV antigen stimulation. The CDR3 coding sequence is TGTGCCAGCTCACCACCGAACGCCGATGAGCAGTTCTTC. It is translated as CASSPPNADEQFF. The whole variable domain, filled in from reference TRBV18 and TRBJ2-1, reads NAGVMQNPRHLVRRRGQEARLRCSPMKGHSHVYWYRQLPEEGLKFMVYLQKENIIDESGMPKERFSAEFPKEGPSILRIQQVVRGDSAAYFCASSPPNADEQFFGPGTRLTVL.